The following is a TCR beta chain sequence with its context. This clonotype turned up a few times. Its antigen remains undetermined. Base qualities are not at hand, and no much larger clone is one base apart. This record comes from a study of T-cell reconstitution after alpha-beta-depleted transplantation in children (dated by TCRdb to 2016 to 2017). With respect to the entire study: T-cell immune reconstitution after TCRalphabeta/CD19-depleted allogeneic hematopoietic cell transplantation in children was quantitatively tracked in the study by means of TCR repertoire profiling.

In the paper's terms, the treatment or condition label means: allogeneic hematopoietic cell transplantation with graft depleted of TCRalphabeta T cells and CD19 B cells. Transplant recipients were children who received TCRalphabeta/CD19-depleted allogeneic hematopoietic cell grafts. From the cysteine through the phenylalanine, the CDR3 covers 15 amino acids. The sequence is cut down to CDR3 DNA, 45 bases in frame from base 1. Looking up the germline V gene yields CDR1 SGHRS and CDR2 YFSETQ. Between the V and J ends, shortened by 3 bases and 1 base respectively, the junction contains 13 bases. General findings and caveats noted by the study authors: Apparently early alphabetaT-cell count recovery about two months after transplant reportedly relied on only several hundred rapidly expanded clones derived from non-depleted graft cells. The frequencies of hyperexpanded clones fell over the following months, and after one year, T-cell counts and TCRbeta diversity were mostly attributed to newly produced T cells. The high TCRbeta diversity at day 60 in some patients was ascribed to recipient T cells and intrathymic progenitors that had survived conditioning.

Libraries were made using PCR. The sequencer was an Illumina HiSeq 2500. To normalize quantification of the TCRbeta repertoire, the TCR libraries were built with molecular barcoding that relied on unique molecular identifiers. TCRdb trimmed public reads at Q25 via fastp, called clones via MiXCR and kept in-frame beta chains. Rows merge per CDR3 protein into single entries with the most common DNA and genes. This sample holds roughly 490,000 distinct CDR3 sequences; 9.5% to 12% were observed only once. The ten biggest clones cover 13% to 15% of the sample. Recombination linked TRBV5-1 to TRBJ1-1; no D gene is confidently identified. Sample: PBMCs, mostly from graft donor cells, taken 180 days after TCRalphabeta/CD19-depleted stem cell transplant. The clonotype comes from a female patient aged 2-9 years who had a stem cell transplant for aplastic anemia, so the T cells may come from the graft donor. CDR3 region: CASSSPWQPNTEAFF. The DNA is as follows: TGCGCCAGCAGCTCCCCCTGGCAGCCGAACACTGAAGCTTTCTTT.